This record looks at one T cell receptor (beta chain) sequence and its context. Its antigen is currently unknown. The sample belongs to a study of T cells in Graves' hyperthyroidism and ophthalmopathy. Trimming at V came to 2 bases and at J to 7 bases, leaving 11 bases not matched to a gene. Looked up from germline, CDR1 is MNHNS and CDR2 is SASEGT. CDR3 length: 17 residues. Study-level points and caveats: Most thyroid clonotypes with frequency above 0.001 were detected in blood. Ophthalmopathy and stable hyperthyroidism were separated by a 13 V-J model.

Patients were excluded for uncontrolled infection, other autoimmune disease, pregnancy or lactation. The TCR beta CDR3 regions underwent amplification using RNA transcripts as the source. The HTBI primer set was used in a first-round RT-PCR of the TCR CDR3. Each CDR3 protein gets one entry after TCRdb re-called the multiplex PCR reads with MiXCR. The table lists hundreds of thousands of distinct CDR3 sequences, around 14% of them singletons. The sequence came from a woman between 18 and 29 years old with Graves' hyperthyroidism. The V and J genes are TRBV6-1 and TRBJ2-5, with 12 bases identical to TRBD2. The sequenced sample was blood. CDR3 sequence (DNA): TGTGCCAGCAGTGAAAGGCTAGCGGGGGGGGCGGGGTGGACCCAGTACTTC. It codes for CASSERLAGGAGWTQYF.